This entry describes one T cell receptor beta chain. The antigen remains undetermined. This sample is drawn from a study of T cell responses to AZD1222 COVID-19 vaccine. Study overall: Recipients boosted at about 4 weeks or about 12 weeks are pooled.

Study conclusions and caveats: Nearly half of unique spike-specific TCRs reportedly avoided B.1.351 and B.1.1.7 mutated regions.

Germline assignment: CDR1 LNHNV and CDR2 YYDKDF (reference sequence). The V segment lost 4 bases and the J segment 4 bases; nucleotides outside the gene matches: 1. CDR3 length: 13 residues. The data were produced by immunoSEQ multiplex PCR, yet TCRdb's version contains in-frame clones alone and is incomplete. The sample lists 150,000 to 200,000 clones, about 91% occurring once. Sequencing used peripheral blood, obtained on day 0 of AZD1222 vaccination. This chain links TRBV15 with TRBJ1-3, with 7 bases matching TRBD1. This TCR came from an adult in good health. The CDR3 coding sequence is TGTGCCACCAGCACGGGACAGGGAAACACCATATATTTT. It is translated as CATSTGQGNTIYF.